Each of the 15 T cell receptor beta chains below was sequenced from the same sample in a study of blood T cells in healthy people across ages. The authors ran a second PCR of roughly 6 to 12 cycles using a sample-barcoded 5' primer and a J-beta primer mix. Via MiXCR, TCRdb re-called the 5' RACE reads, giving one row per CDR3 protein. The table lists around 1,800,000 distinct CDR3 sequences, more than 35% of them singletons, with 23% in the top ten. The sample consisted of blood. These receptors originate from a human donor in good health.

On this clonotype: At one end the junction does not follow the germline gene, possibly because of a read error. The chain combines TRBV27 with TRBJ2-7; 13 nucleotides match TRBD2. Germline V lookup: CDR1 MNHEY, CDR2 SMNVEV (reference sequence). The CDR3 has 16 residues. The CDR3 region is CANSAGLAGLGYEQYF. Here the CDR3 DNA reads TGTGCCAACAGTGCGGGACTAGCGGGGCTGGGCTACGAGCAGTACTTC.

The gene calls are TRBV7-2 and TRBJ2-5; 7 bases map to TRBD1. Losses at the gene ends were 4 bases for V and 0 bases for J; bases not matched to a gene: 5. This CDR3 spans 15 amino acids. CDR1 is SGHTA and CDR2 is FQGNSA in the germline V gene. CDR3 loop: CASSYLGQYQETQYF. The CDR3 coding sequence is TGTGCCAGCAGCTACCTGGGACAGTACCAAGAGACCCAGTACTTC.

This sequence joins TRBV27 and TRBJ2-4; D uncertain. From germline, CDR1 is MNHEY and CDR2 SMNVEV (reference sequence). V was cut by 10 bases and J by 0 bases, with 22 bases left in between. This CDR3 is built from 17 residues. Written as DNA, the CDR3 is TGTGCCACCGATATCACTATAGACGGTGTAGCCAAAAACATTCAGTACTTC. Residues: CATDITIDGVAKNIQYF.

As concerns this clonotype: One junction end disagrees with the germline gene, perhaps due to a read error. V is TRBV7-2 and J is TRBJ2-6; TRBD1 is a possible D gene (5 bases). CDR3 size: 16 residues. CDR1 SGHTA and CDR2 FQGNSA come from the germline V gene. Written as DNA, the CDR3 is TGTGCCAGCAGCTATAGACAGCTCTTTGCTTCCTACGAGCAGGACTTC. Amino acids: CASSYRQLFASYEQDF.

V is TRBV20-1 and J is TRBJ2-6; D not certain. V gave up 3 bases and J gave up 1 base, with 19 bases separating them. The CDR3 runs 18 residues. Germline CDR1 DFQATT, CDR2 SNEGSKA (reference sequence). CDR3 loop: CSARDSQRPISGANVLTF. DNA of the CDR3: TGCAGTGCTAGGGATAGCCAGAGGCCGATTTCTGGGGCCAACGTCCTGACTTTC.

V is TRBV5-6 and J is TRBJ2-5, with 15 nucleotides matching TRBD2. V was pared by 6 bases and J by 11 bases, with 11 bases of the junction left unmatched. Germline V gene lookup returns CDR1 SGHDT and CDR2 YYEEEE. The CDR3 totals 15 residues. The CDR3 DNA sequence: TGTGCCAGCATCCAGTGGACTAGCGGGGGGGGTGAGCAGTACTTC. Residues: CASIQWTSGGGEQYF.

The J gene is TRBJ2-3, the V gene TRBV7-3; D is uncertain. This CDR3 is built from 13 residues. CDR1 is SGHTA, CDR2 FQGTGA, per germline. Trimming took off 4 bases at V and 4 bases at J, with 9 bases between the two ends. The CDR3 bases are TGTGCCAGCAGCTCCAGTGAGGCAGATACGCAGTATTTT. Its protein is CASSSSEADTQYF. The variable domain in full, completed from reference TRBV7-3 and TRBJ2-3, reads GAGVSQTPSNKVTEKGKYVELRCDPISGHTALYWYRQSLGQGPEFLIYFQGTGAADDSGLPNDRFFAVRPEGSVSTLKIQRTERGDSAVYLCASSSSEADTQYFGPGTRLTVL.

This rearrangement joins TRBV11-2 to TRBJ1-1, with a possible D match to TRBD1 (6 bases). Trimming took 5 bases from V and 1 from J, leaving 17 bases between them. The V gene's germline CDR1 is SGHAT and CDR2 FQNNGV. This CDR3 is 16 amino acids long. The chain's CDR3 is CASSNRDIYPNTEAFF. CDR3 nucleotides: TGTGCCAGCAGCAACCGGGACATATATCCGAACACTGAAGCTTTCTTT.

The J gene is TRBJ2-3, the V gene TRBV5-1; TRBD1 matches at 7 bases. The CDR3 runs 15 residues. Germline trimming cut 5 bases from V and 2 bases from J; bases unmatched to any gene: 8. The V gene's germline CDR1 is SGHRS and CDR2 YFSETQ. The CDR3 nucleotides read TGCGCCAGCAGTTGGCAGGGGGTCGCCACAGATACGCAGTATTTT. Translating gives CASSWQGVATDTQYF.

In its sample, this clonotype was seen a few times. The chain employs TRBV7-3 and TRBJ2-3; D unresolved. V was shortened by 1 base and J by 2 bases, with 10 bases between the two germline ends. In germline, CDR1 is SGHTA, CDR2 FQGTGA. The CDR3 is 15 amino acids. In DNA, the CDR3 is TGTGCCAGCAGCTTAATCCCCCAGAACACAGATACGCAGTATTTT. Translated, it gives CASSLIPQNTDTQYF.

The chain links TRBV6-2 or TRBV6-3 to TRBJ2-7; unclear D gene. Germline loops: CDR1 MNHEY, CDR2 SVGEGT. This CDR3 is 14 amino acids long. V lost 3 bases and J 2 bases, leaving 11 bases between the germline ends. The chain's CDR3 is CASSYGEHPYEQYF. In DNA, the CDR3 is TGTGCCAGCAGTTATGGGGAACATCCCTACGAGCAGTACTTC.

The CDR3 DNA sequence: TGTGCCAGCAGTTCAAGAACATCCTACTACTATGGCTACACCTTC. It specifies CASSSRTSYYYGYTF. The chain combines TRBV12-3 or TRBV12-4 with TRBJ1-2; D gene ambiguous. CDR3 length: 15 amino acids. V dropped 4 bases and J dropped 3 bases, with 15 bases sitting between them.

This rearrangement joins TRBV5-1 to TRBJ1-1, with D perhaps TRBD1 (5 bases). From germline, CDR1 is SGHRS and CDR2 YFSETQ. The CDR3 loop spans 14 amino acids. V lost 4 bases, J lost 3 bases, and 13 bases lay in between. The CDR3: CASSMTARDTEAFF. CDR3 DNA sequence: TGCGCCAGCAGCATGACAGCCAGAGACACTGAAGCTTTCTTT.

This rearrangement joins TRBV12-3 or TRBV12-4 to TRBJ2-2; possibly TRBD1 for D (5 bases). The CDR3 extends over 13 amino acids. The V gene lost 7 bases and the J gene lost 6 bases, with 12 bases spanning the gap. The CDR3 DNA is TGTGCCAGCAACCCTACAGGATCCGGGGAGCTGTTTTTT. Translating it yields CASNPTGSGELFF.

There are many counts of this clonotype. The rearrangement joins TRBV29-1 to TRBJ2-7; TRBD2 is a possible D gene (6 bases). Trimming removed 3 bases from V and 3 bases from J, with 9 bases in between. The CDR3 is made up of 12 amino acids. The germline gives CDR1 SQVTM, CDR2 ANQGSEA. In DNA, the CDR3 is TGCAGCGTTGACGGAGGGGACTACGAGCAGTACTTC. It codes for CSVDGGDYEQYF.